Presented here are 18 T cell receptor beta chains from one specimen sequenced in a study of control samples from healthy donors and cancer patients. Sequenced by immunoSEQ multiplex PCR; TCRdb stores in-frame clones only, minus some. The sample includes just under 150,000 clones, about 91% of them seen just once. Sequenced input: blood. The receptors here all came from a man aged 25-45 years in good health.

The V gene is TRBV6-6, the J gene TRBJ1-5; D gene ambiguous. The length of the CDR3 is 13 residues. Germline-derived CDR1 and CDR2 are MNHNY and SVGAGI (reference sequence). The V gene lost 4 bases and the J gene lost 3 bases, with 7 bases spanning the gap. CDR3: CASSLLDNQPQHF. The CDR3 region has the DNA TGTGCCAGCAGTTTATTAGACAATCAGCCCCAGCATTTT.

This chain uses TRBV7-8 with TRBJ1-5; D is unclear. Deletions cut 5 bases from V and 0 bases from J, with 11 bases between. Germline CDR1 is SGHVS and CDR2 is FQNEAQ. The CDR3 runs to 15 residues. CDR3: CASSQFRSSNQPQHF. In nucleotides, the CDR3 is TGTGCCAGCAGCCAGTTCAGGAGTAGCAATCAGCCCCAGCATTTT.

V usage is TRBV24-1 and J usage is TRBJ1-3, with no clear D. The V end lost 4 bases, the J end lost 0 bases, and 12 bases lay between the germline ends. The CDR3 spans 16 residues. Germline V lookup: CDR1 KGHDR, CDR2 SFDVKD. CDR3 sequence: CATSDHDGSSGNTIYF. CDR3 nucleotides: TGTGCCACCAGTGACCATGACGGTAGCTCTGGAAACACCATATATTTT.

This sequence joins TRBV6-5 and TRBJ1-1; D gene unclear. Germline assignment: CDR1 MNHEY and CDR2 SVGAGI. Trimming took off 0 bases at V and 1 base at J, with 3 bases between the two ends. The CDR3 runs to 13 residues. Here the CDR3 DNA reads TGTGCCAGCAGTTACTCGAGGAACACTGAAGCTTTCTTT. Translation gives CASSYSRNTEAFF.

J is TRBJ2-3 and V is TRBV9; the match to TRBD2 covers 11 bases. CDR1 SGDLS and CDR2 YYNGEE come from the germline V gene. This CDR3 is built from 15 residues. The ends lost 4 bases at V and 6 bases at J; junction bases unmatched: 7. In nucleotides, the CDR3 is TGTGCCAGCAGCCTCCTTAGCGGGGGGGCGGATACGCAGTATTTT. This sequence encodes CASSLLSGGADTQYF.

This chain uses TRBV2 with TRBJ1-1; possibly TRBD1 for D (5 bases). Germline V lookup: CDR1 SNHLY, CDR2 FYNNEI. The CDR3 is made up of 14 amino acids. Trimming removed 6 bases at V and 1 base at J, with 12 bases between. The CDR3 sequence: CASSARAGNTEAFF. The CDR3 DNA sequence: TGTGCCAGCAGCGCCAGGGCAGGGAACACTGAAGCTTTCTTT.

This chain joins TRBV6-5 and TRBJ1-1; D gene ambiguous. The V and J ends lost 7 bases and 1 base respectively, with 10 bases between them. The CDR3 spans 13 residues. In germline, CDR1 is MNHEY, CDR2 SVGAGI. The chain's CDR3 is CASTRNRNTEAFF. The CDR3 nucleotides read TGTGCCAGCACCAGAAACAGGAACACTGAAGCTTTCTTT.

The chain carries TRBV27 and TRBJ2-7; 8 bases are shared with TRBD2. The germline CDR1 and CDR2 sequences are MNHEY and SMNVEV (reference sequence). The CDR3 has 15 amino acids. The trim removed 2 bases at V and 6 bases at J, leaving 9 bases unmatched. The CDR3 bases are TGTGCCAGCAGTTTAGGGGGCGGGGGGTCCAGCGAGCAGTACTTC. The encoded protein is CASSLGGGGSSEQYF.

The gene calls are TRBV19 and TRBJ2-6, with unresolved D. The CDR3 totals 16 residues. The ends were cut back, 3 bases at V and 0 bases at J, with 9 bases in the middle. Per the germline V gene, CDR1 is LNHDA and CDR2 is SQIVND (reference sequence). CDR3 amino acids: CASSMSGNSGANVLTF. The CDR3 nucleotides read TGTGCCAGTAGTATGTCGGGTAACTCTGGGGCCAACGTCCTGACTTTC.

This sequence joins TRBV6-6 and TRBJ2-6, with TRBD1 matching 7 bases. The CDR3 consists of 17 residues. Germline CDR1 MNHNY, CDR2 SVGAGI (reference sequence). V dropped 5 bases and J dropped 0; count of bases not matched to a gene: 7. The CDR3 region is CASSPGTVSSGANVLTF. The CDR3 nucleotides are TGTGCCAGCAGTCCCGGGACAGTGAGCTCTGGGGCCAACGTCCTGACTTTC.

The chain has TRBV6-1 and TRBJ2-4; D possibly corresponds to TRBD2 (6 bases). The CDR3 is made up of 19 amino acids. V was trimmed by 0 bases and J by 0 bases, leaving 18 bases between them. Germline V gives CDR1 MNHNS, CDR2 SASEGT. CDR3 residues: CASSEAWGVQLLAKNIQYF. CDR3 bases: TGTGCCAGCAGTGAAGCTTGGGGGGTCCAACTTTTAGCCAAAAACATTCAGTACTTC.

V is TRBV14 and J is TRBJ1-1; D is uncertain. CDR3 size: 13 residues. The germline gives CDR1 SGHDN, CDR2 FVKESK. The V end was cut by 1 base, the J end by 4 bases, with 7 bases between. The CDR3 reads CASSQGSGTEAFF. DNA of the CDR3: TGTGCCAGCAGCCAAGGCTCCGGCACTGAAGCTTTCTTT.

The chain uses TRBV7-2 and TRBJ1-2, with a tentative D call TRBD1 (5 bases). CDR3 length: 16 amino acids. V lost 1 base and J 3 bases, leaving 15 bases between the germline ends. From germline, CDR1 is SGHTA and CDR2 FQGNSA. The CDR3 loop is CASSLGPYRLDYGYTF. In DNA form, the CDR3 reads TGTGCCAGCAGCTTAGGCCCTTACAGGTTGGACTATGGCTACACCTTC.

This clone was seen a handful of times. The sample holds other DNA sequences that translate to the same CDR3. The chain joins TRBV27 to TRBJ1-5; D is unresolved. Germline lookup yields CDR1 MNHEY and CDR2 SMNVEV (reference sequence). The CDR3 totals 13 residues. Between the trimmed V and J ends, which lost 3 bases and 0 bases, there was a span of 3 bases. The CDR3 region has the DNA TGTGCCAGCAGTTTGGGTAGCAATCAGCCCCAGCATTTT. It codes for CASSLGSNQPQHF.

The chain carries TRBV7-6 and TRBJ1-4; D is ambiguous. Germline V lookup: CDR1 SGHVS, CDR2 FNYEAQ. Trimming took off 5 bases at V and 3 bases at J, with 7 bases between the two ends. CDR3 length: 13 amino acids. CDR3 nucleotides: TGTGCCAGCAGCCCTCGTCCTAATGAAAAACTGTTTTTT. This encodes CASSPRPNEKLFF.

The gene calls are TRBV6-1 and TRBJ2-3, with D perhaps TRBD1 (5 bases). CDR1 and CDR2 (germline): MNHNS, SASEGT. The ends were cut back, 1 base at V and 4 bases at J, with 12 bases in the middle. The CDR3 length is 15 residues. CDR3 loop: CASSEGRGRADTQYF. CDR3 sequence (DNA): TGTGCCAGCAGTGAAGGAAGGGGCCGGGCAGATACGCAGTATTTT.

The chain combines TRBV5-6 with TRBJ1-4; D may be TRBD1 (5 bases). CDR1 is SGHDT and CDR2 is YYEEEE in the germline V gene. The CDR3 consists of 16 residues. The ends were cut back, 0 bases at V and 8 bases at J, with 17 bases in the middle. This chain's CDR3 is CASSLVRQGSNEKLFF. In DNA, the CDR3 is TGTGCCAGCAGCTTGGTTCGGCAGGGAAGTAACGAAAAACTGTTTTTT.

The rearrangement uses TRBV4-1 and TRBJ2-7; 7 bases are shared with TRBD1. The germline V gene has CDR1 MGHRA and CDR2 YSYEKL. The CDR3 is made up of 16 amino acids. J was trimmed by 2 bases and V by 10 bases; bases with no gene match: 17. CDR3 DNA: TGCGCCATCCACTTTAACAGGACAGGTGTTACCTACGAGCAGTACTTC. Protein sequence: CAIHFNRTGVTYEQYF.